This TCR beta chain was retrieved from a study of T cells in localized non-small cell lung cancer. Study-wide points: Longer overall survival was associated with a higher density of T cells in the blood. Adjacent lung held a median roughly 60 of the top 100 tumor clones. The highest T cell clonality was in uninvolved adjacent lung, above tumor. Heterogeneity remains possible, as sequencing covered one tumor region only.

TCRdb's table, derived via immunoSEQ multiplex PCR, lists solely in-frame clones and lacks some. The sample consists of roughly 58,000 clones, roughly 80% of them appearing once. On this clone itself: The antigen is undetermined.

Germline CDR1 and CDR2: SGHNT and YYREEE (reference sequence). The CDR3 has 17 amino acids. Losses at the gene ends were 4 bases for V and 8 bases for J; bases not matched to a gene: 12. V gene TRBV5-4 combines with J gene TRBJ2-1, with 13 nucleotides matching TRBD2. This TCR was sampled from a man aged 40 to 75 with stage II lung adenocarcinoma. The input for sequencing was PBMCs, taken before any cancer treatment. The CDR3 loop is CASSPGLAGVYVDEQFF. The CDR3 DNA sequence: TGTGCCAGCAGCCCCGGACTAGCGGGAGTATATGTAGATGAGCAGTTCTTC.